This T cell receptor (beta chain) was recovered during a study of blood T cell repertoires in COVID-19. Across the study: The cDNA or gDNA used as material had been derived from T cells, B-cell-depleted T cells, or PBMCs.

This clone has a handful of counts. Original processing methods: Counts of nucleated cells, estimated from reference gene primer amplification, were obtained. Here immunoSEQ multiplex PCR was the method, and the copy in TCRdb shows in-frame clones only, minus some. D and trimming were read from the DNA, whereas the V and J calls and clone size are those reported in that table. The top ten hold 5% of the sample, which has under 55,000 clones, about 88% seen once. The V and J ends lost 1 base and 4 bases, in that order; junction bases with no gene match: 16. The CDR3 loop spans 19 amino acids. Per the germline V gene, CDR1 is GTSNPN and CDR2 is SVGIG (reference sequence).

This chain links TRBV30 with TRBJ1-6; 7 bases match TRBD1. The clonotype comes from a man aged 35 to 55 with active COVID-19. What was sequenced was peripheral blood. The CDR3 DNA reads as TGTGCCTGGAGTGGAGCAGGGGGATATGGTAATTGGTATAATTCACCCCTCCACTTT. Encoded protein: CAWSGAGGYGNWYNSPLHF. The full variable domain, in which reference TRBV30 and TRBJ1-6 provide the parts outside the CDR3, is SQTIHQWPATLVQPVGSPLSLECTVEGTSNPNLYWYRQAAGRGLQLLFYSVGIGQISSEVPQNLSASRPQDRQFILSSKKLLLSDSGFYLCAWSGAGGYGNWYNSPLHFGNGTRLTVT.